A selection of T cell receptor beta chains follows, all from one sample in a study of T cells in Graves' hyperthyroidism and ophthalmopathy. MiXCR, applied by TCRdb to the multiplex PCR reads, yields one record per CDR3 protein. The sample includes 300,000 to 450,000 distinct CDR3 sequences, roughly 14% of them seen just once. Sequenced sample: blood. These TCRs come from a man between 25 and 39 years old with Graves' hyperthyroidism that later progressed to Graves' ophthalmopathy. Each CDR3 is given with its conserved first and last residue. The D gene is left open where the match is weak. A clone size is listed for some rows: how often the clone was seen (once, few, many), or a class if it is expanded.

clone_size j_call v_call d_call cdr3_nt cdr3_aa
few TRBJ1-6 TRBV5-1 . TGCGCCAGCAGCTTGATTTGGCAGGACGATTCACCCCTCCACTTT CASSLIWQDDSPLHF
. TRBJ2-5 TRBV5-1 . TGCGCCAGTCATCAGGGAAATGTGGAGACCCAGTACTTC CASHQGNVETQYF
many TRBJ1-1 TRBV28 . TGTGCCAGCAACCAAGCCCCAGGGAGATTGAACACTGAAGCTTTCTTT CASNQAPGRLNTEAFF
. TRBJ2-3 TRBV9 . TGTGCCAGCAGCGTAGCTACGCAGGGGGGAGGTCCAGATACGCAGTATTTT CASSVATQGGGPDTQYF
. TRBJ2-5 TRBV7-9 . TGTGCCAGCAGCCCCCAAAGGGGGGGCCGAACAGAGACCCAGTACTTC CASSPQRGGRTETQYF
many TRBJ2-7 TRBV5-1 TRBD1 TGCGCCAGCAGCATAGACAGGGACGGAGCCTACGAGCAGTACTTC CASSIDRDGAYEQYF
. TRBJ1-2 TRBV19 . TGTGCCAGTAGTATCCGGGACCGAGGCTACACCTTC CASSIRDRGYTF
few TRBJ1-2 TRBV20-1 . TGCAGGTCAGAGGGGCCCTATGGCTACACCTTC CRSEGPYGYTF
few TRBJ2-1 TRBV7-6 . TGTGCCAGCAGCTTAGATGTCTACAATGAGCAGTTCTTC CASSLDVYNEQFF
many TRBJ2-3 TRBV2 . TGTGCCAGCAGTGAGTCAGGGTGGTCAGATACGCAGTATTTT CASSESGWSDTQYF
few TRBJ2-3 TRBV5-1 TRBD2 TGCGCCAGCAGCACAACTAGCGGGGTAACGCAGTATTTT CASSTTSGVTQYF
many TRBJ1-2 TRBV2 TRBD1 TGTGCCAGCCGCAGCGGGACAGGGGCCCACTATGGCTACACCTTC CASRSGTGAHYGYTF
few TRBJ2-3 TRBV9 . TGTGCCAGCAGCCTCCACCCCGGGGACACAGATACGCAGTATTTT CASSLHPGDTDTQYF
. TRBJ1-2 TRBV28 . TGTGCCAGCAGTTTTGTGGATTTGAGGGATGGCTACACCTTC CASSFVDLRDGYTF
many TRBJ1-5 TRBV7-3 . TGTGCCAGCAGGATATCTCAGGGGTACAATCAGCCCCAGCATTTT CASRISQGYNQPQHF